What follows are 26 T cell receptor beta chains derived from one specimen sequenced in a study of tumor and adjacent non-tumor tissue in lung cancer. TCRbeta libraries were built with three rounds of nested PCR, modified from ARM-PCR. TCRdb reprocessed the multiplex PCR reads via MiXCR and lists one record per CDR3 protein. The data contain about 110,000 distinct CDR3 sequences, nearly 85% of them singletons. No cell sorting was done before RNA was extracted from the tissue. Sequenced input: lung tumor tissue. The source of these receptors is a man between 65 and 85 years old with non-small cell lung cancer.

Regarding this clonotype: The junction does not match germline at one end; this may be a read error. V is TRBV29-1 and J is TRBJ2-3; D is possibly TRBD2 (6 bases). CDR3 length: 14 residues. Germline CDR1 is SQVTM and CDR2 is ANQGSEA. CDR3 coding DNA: TGCAGCACCAGACGGGACTTCGGCACAGATACGCAATATTTT. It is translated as CSTRRDFGTDTQYF.

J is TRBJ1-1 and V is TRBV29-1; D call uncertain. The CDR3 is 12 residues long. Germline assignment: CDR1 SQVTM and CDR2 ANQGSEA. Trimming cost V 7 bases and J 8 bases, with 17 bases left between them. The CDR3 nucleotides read TGCAGCGCACTGGGCCAGGCCCTCGAAGCTTTCTTT. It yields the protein CSALGQALEAFF.

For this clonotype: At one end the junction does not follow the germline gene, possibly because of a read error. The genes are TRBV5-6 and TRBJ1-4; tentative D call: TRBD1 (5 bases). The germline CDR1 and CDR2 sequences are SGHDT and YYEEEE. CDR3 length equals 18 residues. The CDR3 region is CASSSMGPALLTNEKLFF. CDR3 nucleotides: TGCGCCAGCAGCTCGATGGGGCCAGCCTTGTTAACTAATGAAAAACTGTTTTTT.

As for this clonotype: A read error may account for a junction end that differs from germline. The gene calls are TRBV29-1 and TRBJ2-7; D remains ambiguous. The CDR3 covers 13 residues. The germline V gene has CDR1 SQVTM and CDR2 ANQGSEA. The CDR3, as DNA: TGCAGCGTTGTAGCTAGTTGGAACTACGAGCAGGACTTC. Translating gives CSVVASWNYEQDF.

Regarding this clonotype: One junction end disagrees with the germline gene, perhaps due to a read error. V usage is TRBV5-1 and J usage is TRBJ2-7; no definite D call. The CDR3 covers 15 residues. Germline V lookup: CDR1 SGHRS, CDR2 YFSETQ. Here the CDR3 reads CASSLGTYHFCEQYF. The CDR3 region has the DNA TGCGCCAGCAGCTTGGGAACATACCACTTCTGCGAGCAATACTTC.

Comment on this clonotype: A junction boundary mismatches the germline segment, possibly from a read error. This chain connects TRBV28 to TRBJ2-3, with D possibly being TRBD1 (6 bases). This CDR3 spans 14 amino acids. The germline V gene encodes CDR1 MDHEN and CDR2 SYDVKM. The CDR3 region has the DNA TGTGCCAGCAGTTCTCGGGACATAACAGATACGCAGTGTTTT. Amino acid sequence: CASSSRDITDTQCF.

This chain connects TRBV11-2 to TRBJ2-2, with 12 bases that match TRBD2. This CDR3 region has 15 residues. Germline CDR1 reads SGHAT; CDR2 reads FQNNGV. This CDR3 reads CACGPLAGGTGELFF. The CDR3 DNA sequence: TGTGCTTGCGGTCCCCTAGCGGGGGGGACCGGGGAGCTGTTTTTT.

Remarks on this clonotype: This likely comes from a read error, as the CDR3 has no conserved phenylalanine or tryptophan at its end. DNA for the CDR3: TGTGCCAGCAGCTTGGCTGGCGAGCAGTACCTA. This encodes CASSLAGEQYL. V usage is TRBV6-1 and J usage is TRBJ2-7; no reliable D call. V was shortened by 6 bases and J by 6 bases, with 9 bases between the two germline ends. The CDR3 runs to 11 residues. CDR1 is MNHNS and CDR2 is SASEGT in the germline V gene.

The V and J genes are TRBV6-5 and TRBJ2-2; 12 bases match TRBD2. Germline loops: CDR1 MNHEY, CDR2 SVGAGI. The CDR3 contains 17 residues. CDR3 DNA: TGTATCAGCAGTTACTCAATCCTAGCGGGAGGGACCGGGGAGCTGTTTTTT. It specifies CISSYSILAGGTGELFF.

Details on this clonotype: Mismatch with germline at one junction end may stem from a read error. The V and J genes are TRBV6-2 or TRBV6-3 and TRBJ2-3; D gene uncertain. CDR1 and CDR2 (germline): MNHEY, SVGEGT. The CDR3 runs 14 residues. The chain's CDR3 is CPSKDRTNTDTQYF. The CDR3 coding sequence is TGTCCCAGTAAGGATCGGACGAACACAGATACGCAGTATTTT.

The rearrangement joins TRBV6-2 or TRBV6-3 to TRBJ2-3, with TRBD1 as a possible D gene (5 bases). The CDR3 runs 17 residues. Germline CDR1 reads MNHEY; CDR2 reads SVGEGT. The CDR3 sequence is CVSNYPMTVGHQDTQYF. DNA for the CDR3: TGTGTCAGTAATTACCCGATGACAGTAGGCCACCAGGATACGCAGTATTTT.

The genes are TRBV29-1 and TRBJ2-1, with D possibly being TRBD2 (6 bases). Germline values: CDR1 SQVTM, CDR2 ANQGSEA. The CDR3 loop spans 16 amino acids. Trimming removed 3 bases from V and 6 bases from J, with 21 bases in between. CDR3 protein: CSVEVIPYRDFNEQFF. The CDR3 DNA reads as TGCAGCGTTGAGGTAATCCCCTATCGGGACTTCAATGAGCAGTTCTTC.

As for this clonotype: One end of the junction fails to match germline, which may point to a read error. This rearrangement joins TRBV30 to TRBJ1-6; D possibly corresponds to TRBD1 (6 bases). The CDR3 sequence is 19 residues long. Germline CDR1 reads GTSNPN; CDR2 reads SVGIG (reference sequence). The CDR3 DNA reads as TGTGCCCGGACCCCTGACAGGTTTTCCTCGGGTGTCTATAATTCACCCCTCCATTTT. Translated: CARTPDRFSSGVYNSPLHF.

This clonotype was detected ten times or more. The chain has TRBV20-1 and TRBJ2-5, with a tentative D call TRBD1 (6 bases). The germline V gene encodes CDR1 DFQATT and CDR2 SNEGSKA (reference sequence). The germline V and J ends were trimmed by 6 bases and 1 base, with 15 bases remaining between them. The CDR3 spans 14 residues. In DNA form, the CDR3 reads TGCAGTGCCGCCTCAGGACAGTTCCAAGAGACCCAGTACTTC. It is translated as CSAASGQFQETQYF.

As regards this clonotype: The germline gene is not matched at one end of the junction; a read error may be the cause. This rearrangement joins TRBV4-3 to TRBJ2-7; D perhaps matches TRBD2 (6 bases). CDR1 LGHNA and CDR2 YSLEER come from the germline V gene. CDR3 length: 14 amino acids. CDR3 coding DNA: TGCGCCGGCAGCCTAGGGACTTACTCCTACGAGCAGTACTTC. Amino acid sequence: CAGSLGTYSYEQYF.

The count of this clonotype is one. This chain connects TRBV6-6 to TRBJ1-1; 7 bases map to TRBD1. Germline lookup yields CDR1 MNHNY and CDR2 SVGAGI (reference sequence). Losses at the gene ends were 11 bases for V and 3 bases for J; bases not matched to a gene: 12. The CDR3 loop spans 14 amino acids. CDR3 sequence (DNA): TGTGCCGCAGACCTCAGGGGGTGGGACACTGAAGCTTTCTTT. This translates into CAADLRGWDTEAFF.

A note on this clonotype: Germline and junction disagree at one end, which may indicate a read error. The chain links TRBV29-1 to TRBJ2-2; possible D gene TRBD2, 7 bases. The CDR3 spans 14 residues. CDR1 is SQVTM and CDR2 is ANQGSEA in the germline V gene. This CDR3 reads CSADVTGGTGELFF. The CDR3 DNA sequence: TGTAGTGCTGACGTAACGGGGGGCACTGGGGAGCTGTTTTTT.

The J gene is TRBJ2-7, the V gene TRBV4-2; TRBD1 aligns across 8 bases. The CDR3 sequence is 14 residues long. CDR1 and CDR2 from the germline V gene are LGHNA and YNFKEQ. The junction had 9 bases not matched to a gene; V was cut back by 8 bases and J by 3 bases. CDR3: CASGRGQGHYEQYF. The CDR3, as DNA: TGTGCCAGCGGCCGAGGACAGGGTCACTACGAGCAGTACTTC.

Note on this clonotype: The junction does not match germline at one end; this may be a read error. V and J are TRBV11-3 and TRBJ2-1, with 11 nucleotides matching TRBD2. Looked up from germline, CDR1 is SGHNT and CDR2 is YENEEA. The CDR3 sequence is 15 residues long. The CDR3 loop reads CASNRLAGRYSEQFF. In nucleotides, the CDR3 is TGTGCCAGCAATCGACTAGCGGGGAGGTACAGTGAGCAGTTCTTC.

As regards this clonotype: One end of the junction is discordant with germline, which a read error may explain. The CDR3 DNA reads as TGCACCGTTCCGGGACCGACCTCCTACGTGCAGTACTTC. Translation gives CTVPGPTSYVQYF. The chain joins TRBV29-1 to TRBJ2-7; D is perhaps TRBD1 or TRBD2 (5 bases each). CDR3 size: 13 residues. Germline loops: CDR1 SQVTM, CDR2 ANQGSEA.

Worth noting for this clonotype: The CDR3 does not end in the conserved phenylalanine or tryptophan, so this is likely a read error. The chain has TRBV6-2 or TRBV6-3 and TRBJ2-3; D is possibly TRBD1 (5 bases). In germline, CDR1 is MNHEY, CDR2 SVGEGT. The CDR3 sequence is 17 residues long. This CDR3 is CASSYTMTVGHQDRQYI. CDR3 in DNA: TGTGCCAGCAGTTACACGATGACAGTAGGCCACCAGGATAGGCAGTATATT.

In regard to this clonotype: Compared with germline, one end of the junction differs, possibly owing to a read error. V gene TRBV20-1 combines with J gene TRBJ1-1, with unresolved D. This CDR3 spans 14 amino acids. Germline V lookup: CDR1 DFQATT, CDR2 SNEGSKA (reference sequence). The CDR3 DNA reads TGCACTGCTACCCGTGGGCTGGTAAGCACTGAAGCTTTCTTT. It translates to CTATRGLVSTEAFF.

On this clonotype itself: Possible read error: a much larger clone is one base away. The CDR3 DNA follows: TGTGCCAGCACCTCTACCGGAGGTAACACAGATACGCAGTATTTT. Amino acids: CASTSTGGNTDTQYF. V is TRBV11-2 and J is TRBJ2-3; a possible D gene is TRBD2 (5 bases). CDR1 is SGHAT, CDR2 FQNNGV, per germline. This CDR3 is 15 amino acids long. Trimming pared 7 bases from V and 2 bases from J, leaving 16 bases between.

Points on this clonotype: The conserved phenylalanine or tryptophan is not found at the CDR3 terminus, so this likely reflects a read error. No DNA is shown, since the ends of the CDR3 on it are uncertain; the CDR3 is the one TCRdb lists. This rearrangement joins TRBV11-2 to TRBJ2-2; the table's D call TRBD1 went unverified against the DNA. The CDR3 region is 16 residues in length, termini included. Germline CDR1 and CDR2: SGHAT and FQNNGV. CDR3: CASSLVSTGVAGEVFY.

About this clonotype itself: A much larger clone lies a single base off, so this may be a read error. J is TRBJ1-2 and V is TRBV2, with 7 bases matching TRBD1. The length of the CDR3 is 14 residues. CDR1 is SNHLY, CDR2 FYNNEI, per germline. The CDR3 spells CANSIGVGGAGYTF. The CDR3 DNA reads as TGTGCCAACAGTATTGGGGTAGGGGGCGCTGGCTACACCTTC.

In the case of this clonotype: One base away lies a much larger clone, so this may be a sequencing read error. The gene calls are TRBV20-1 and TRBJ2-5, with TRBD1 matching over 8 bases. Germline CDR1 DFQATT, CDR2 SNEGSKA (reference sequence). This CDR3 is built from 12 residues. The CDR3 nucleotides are TGCAGCCCTGGGACAGGCCAAGAGACCCAGTACTTC. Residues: CSPGTGQETQYF.